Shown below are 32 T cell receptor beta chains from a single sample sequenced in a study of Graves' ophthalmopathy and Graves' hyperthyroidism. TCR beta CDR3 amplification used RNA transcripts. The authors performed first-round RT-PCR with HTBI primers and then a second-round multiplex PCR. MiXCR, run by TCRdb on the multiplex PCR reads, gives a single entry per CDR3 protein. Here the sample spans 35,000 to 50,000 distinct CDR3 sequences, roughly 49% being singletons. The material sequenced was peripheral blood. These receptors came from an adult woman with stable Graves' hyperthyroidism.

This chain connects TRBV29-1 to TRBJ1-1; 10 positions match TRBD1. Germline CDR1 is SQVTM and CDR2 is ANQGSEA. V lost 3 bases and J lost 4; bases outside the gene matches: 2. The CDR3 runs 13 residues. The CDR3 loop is CSVEGQGITEAFF. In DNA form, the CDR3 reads TGCAGCGTTGAGGGACAGGGGATCACTGAAGCTTTCTTT.

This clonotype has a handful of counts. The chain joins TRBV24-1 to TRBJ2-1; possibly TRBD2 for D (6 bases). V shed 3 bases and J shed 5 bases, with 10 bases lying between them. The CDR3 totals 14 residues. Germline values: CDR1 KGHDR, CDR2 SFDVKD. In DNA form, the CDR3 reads TGTGCCACCAGTGATCCGGGAGATAACAATGAGCAGTTCTTC. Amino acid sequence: CATSDPGDNNEQFF.

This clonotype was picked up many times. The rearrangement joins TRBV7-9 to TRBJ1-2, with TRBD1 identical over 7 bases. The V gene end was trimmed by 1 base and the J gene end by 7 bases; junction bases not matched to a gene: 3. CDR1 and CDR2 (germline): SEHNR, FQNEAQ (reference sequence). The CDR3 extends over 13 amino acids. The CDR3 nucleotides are TGTGCCAGCAGCTTAGGCGCAGGGGGTGGCTACACCTTC. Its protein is CASSLGAGGGYTF. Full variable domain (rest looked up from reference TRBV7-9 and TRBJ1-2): DTGVSQNPRHKITKRGQNVTFRCDPISEHNRLYWYRQTLGQGPEFLTYFQNEAQLEKSRLLSDRFSAERPKGSFSTLEIQRTEQGDSAMYLCASSLGAGGGYTFGSGTRLTVV.

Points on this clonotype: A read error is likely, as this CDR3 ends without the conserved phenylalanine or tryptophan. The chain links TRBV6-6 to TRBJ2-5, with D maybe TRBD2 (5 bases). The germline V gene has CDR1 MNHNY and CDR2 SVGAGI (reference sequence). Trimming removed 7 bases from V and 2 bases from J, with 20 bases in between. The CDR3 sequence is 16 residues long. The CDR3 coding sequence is TGTGCCAGCACCCTTGAACGGGCGGGCAATCAAGAGACCCAGTACTAC. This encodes CASTLERAGNQETQYY.

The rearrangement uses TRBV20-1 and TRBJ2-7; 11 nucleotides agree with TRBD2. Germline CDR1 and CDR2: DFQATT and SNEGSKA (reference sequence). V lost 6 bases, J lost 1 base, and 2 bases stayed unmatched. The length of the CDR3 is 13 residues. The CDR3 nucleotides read TGCAGTGCCAGACTAGCGGGATCCTACGAGCAGTACTTC. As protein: CSARLAGSYEQYF.

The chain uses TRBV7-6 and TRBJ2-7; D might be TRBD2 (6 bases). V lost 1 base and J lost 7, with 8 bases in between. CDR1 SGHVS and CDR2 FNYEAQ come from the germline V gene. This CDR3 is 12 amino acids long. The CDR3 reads CASSLGGTEQYF. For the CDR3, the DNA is TGTGCCAGCAGCTTAGGCGGGACTGAGCAGTACTTC.

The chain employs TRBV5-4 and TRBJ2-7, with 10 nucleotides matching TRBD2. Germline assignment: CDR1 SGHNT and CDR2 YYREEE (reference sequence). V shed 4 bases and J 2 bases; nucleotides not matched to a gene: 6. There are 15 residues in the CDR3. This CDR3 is CASSPGTSDAYEQYF. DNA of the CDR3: TGTGCCAGCAGCCCGGGGACTAGCGATGCCTACGAGCAGTACTTC. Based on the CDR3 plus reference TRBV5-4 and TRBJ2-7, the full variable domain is ETGVTQSPTHLIKTRGQQVTLRCSSQSGHNTVSWYQQALGQGPQFIFQYYREEENGRGNFPPRFSGLQFPNYSSELNVNALELDDSALYLCASSPGTSDAYEQYFGPGTRLTVT.

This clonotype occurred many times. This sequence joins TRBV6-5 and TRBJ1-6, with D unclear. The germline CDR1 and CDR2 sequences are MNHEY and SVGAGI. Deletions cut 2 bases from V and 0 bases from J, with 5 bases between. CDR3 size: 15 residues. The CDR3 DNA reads TGTGCCAGCAGTTACCGGAGCTCCTATAATTCACCCCTCCACTTT. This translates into CASSYRSSYNSPLHF.

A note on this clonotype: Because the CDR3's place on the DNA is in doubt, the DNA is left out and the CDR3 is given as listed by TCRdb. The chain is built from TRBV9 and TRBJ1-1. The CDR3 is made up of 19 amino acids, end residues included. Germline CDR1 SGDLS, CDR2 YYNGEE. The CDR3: CASSFYICSANMGNTEAFF.

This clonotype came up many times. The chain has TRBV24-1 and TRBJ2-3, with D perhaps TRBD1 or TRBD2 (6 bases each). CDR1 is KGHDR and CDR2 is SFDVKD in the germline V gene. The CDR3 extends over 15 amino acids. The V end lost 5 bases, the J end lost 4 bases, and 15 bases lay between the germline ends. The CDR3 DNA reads TGTGCCACCAGTGCTAGTGGGGGGCGAGCAGATACGCAGTATTTT. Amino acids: CATSASGGRADTQYF.

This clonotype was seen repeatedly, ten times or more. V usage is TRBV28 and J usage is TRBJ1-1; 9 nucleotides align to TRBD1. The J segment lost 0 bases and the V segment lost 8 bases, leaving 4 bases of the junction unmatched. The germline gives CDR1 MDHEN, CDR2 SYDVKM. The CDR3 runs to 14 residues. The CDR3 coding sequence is TGTGCCAGCCGGACAGGGGATTTGAACACTGAAGCTTTCTTT. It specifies CASRTGDLNTEAFF. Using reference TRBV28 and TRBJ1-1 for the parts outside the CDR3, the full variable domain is DVKVTQSSRYLVKRTGEKVFLECVQDMDHENMFWYRQDPGLGLRLIYFSYDVKMKEKGDIPEGYSVSREKKERFSLILESASTNQTSMYLCASRTGDLNTEAFFGQGTRLTVV.

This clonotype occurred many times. The CDR3 nucleotides are TGTGCCAGCAGCCCCGCCCCGGGACGGCTAATAAGGGGCCTCAATTCACCCCTCCACTTT. This codes for CASSPAPGRLIRGLNSPLHF. J is TRBJ1-6 and V is TRBV7-9, with D possibly matching TRBD1 (5 bases). This CDR3 spans 20 amino acids. With 5 bases removed from V and 7 bases from J, the gap between germline ends came to 30 bases. The V gene's germline CDR1 is SEHNR and CDR2 FQNEAQ (reference sequence). The full variable domain, in which reference TRBV7-9 and TRBJ1-6 provide the parts outside the CDR3, is DTGVSQNPRHKITKRGQNVTFRCDPISEHNRLYWYRQTLGQGPEFLTYFQNEAQLEKSRLLSDRFSAERPKGSFSTLEIQRTEQGDSAMYLCASSPAPGRLIRGLNSPLHFGNGTRLTVT.

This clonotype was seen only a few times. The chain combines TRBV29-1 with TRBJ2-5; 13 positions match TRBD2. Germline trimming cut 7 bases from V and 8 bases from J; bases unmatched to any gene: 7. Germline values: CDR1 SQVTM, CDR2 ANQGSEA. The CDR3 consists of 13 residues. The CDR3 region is CSAGTSGIGTQYF. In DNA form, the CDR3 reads TGCAGCGCTGGGACTAGCGGGATCGGTACCCAGTACTTC.

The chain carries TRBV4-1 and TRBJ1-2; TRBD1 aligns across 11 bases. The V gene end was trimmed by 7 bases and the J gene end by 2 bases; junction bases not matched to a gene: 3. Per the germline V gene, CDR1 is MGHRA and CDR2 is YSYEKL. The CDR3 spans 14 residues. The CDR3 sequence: CASNRDRGNYGYTF. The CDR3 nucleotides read TGCGCCAGCAACCGGGACAGGGGGAACTATGGCTACACCTTC.

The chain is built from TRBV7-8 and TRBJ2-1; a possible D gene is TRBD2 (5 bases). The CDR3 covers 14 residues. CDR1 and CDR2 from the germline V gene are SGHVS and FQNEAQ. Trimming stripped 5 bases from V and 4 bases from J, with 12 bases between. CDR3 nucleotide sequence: TGTGCCAGCAGCCTCAGCGGAGCTTACAATGAGCAGTTCTTC. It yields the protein CASSLSGAYNEQFF. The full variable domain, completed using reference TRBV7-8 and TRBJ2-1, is GAGVSQSPRYKVAKRGQDVALRCDPISGHVSLFWYQQALGQGPEFLTYFQNEAQLDKSGLPSDRFFAERPEGSVSTLKIQRTQQEDSAVYLCASSLSGAYNEQFFGPGTRLTVL.

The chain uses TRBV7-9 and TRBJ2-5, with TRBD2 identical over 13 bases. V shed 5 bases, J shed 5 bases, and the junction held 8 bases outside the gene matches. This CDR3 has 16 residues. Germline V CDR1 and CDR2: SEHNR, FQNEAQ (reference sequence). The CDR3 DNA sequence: TGTGCCAGCAGCCCCAGGACTAGCGGGAGTGTGGAGACCCAGTACTTC. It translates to CASSPRTSGSVETQYF.

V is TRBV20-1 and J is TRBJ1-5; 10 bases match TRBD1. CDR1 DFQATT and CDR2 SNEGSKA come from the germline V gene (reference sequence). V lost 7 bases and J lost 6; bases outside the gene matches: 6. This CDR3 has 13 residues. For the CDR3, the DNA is TGCAGTGTTGACAGGGGGCGCCTTCAGCCCCAGCATTTT. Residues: CSVDRGRLQPQHF.

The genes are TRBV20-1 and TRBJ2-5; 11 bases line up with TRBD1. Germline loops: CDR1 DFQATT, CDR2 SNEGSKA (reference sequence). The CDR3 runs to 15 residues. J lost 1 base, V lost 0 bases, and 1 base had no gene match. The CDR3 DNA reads TGCAGTGCTAGAGAGGGGACAGGGGGCCAAGAGACCCAGTACTTC. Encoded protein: CSAREGTGGQETQYF.

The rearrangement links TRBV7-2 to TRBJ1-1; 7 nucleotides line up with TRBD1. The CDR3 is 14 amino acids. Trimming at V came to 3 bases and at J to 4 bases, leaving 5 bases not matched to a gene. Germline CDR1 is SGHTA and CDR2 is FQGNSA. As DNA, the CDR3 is TGTGCCAGCAGCTTGTACAGGGGATTCACTGAAGCTTTCTTT. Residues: CASSLYRGFTEAFF.

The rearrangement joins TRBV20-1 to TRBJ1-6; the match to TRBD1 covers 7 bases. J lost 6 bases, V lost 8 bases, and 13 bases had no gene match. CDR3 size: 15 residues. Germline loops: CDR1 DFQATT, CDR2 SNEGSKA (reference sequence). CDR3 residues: CSYGVWGQINSPLHF. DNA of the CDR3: TGCAGTTACGGGGTTTGGGGACAGATTAATTCACCCCTCCACTTT.

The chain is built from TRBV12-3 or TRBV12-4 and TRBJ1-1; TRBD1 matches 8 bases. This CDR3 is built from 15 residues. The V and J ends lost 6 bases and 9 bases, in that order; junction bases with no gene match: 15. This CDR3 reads CASSPGTGTGNKAFF. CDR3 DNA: TGTGCCAGCAGCCCAGGAACCGGGACAGGAAATAAAGCTTTCTTT.

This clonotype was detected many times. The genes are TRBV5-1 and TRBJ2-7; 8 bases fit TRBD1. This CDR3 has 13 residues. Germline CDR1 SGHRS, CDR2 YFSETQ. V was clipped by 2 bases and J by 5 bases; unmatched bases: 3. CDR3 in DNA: TGCGCCAGCAGCTTCAGGACAGGGAACGAGCAGTACTTC. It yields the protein CASSFRTGNEQYF.

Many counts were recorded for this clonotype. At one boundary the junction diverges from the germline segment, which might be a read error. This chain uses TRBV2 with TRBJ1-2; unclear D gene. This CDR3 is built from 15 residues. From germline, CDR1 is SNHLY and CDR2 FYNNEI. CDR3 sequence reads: CASREGWGTNYGYTF. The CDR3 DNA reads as TGTGCCAGCAGAGAAGGGTGGGGAACTAACTATGGCTACACCTTC.

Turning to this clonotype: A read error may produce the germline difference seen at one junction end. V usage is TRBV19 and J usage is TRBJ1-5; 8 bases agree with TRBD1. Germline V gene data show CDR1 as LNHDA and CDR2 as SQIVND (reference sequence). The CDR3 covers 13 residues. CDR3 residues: CASSDRGVQPQHF. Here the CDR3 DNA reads TGTGCCAGTTCCGACAGGGGAGTTCAGCCCCAACATTTT. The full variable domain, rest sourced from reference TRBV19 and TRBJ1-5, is DGGITQSPKYLFRKEGQNVTLSCEQNLNHDAMYWYRQDPGQGLRLIYYSQIVNDFQKGDIAEGYSVSREKKESFPLTVTSAQKNPTAFYLCASSDRGVQPQHFGDGTRLSIL.

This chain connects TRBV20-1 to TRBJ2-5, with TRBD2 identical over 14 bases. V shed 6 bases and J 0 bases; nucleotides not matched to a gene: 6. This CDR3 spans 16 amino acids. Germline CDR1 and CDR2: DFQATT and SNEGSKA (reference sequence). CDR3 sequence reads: CSARMTSGRDQETQYF. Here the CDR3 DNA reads TGCAGTGCCAGGATGACTAGCGGGAGGGACCAAGAGACCCAGTACTTC.

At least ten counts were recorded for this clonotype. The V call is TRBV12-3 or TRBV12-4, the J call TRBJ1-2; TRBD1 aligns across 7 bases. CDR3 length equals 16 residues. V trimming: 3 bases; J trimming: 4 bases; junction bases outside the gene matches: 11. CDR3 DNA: TGTGCCAGCAGTTTTATCCAATCAACAGGGGCCTATGGCTACACCTTC. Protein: CASSFIQSTGAYGYTF.

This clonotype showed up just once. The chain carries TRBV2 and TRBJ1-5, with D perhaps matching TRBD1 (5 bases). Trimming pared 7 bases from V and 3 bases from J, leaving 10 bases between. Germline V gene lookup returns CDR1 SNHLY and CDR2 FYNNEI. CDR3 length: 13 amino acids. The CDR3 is CASTQGFNQPQHF. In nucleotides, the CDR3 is TGTGCCAGCACTCAGGGTTTCAATCAGCCCCAGCATTTT.

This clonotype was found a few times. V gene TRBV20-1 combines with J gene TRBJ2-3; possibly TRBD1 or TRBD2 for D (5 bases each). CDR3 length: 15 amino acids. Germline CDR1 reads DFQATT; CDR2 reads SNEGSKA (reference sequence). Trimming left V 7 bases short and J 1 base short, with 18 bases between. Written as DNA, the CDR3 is TGCAGTGTCACCCTGAGGGGAACCCGCACAGATACGCAGTATTTT. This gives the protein CSVTLRGTRTDTQYF.

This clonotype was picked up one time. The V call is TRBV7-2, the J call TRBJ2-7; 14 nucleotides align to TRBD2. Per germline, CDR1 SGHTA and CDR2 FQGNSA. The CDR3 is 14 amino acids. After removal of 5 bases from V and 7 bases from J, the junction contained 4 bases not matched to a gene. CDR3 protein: CASSLTSGRGEQYF. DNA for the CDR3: TGTGCCAGCAGCCTGACTAGCGGGAGGGGTGAGCAGTACTTC. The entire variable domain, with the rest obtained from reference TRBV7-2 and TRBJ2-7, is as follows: GAGVSQSPSNKVTEKGKDVELRCDPISGHTALYWYRQSLGQGLEFLIYFQGNSAPDKSGLPSDRFSAERTGGSVSTLTIQRTQQEDSAVYLCASSLTSGRGEQYFGPGTRLTVT.

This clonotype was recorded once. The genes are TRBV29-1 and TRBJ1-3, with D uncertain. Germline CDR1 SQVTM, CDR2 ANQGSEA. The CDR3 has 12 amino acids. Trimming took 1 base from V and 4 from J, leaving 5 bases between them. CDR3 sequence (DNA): TGCAGCGTTGAAGTGGGAGGAAACACCATATATTTT. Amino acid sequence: CSVEVGGNTIYF.

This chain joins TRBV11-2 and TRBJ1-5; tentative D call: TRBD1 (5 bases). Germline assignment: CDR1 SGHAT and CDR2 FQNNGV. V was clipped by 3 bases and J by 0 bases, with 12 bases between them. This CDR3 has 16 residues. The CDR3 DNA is TGTGCCAGCAGCTTGGCCGGGACGGCTAGCAATCAGCCCCAGCATTTT. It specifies CASSLAGTASNQPQHF.

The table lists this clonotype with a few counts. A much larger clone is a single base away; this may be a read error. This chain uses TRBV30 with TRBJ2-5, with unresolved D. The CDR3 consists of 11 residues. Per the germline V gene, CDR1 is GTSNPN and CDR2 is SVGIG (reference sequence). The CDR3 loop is CAWALQESQYF. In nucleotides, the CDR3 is TGTGCCTGGGCCCTACAAGAGTCCCAGTACTTC.